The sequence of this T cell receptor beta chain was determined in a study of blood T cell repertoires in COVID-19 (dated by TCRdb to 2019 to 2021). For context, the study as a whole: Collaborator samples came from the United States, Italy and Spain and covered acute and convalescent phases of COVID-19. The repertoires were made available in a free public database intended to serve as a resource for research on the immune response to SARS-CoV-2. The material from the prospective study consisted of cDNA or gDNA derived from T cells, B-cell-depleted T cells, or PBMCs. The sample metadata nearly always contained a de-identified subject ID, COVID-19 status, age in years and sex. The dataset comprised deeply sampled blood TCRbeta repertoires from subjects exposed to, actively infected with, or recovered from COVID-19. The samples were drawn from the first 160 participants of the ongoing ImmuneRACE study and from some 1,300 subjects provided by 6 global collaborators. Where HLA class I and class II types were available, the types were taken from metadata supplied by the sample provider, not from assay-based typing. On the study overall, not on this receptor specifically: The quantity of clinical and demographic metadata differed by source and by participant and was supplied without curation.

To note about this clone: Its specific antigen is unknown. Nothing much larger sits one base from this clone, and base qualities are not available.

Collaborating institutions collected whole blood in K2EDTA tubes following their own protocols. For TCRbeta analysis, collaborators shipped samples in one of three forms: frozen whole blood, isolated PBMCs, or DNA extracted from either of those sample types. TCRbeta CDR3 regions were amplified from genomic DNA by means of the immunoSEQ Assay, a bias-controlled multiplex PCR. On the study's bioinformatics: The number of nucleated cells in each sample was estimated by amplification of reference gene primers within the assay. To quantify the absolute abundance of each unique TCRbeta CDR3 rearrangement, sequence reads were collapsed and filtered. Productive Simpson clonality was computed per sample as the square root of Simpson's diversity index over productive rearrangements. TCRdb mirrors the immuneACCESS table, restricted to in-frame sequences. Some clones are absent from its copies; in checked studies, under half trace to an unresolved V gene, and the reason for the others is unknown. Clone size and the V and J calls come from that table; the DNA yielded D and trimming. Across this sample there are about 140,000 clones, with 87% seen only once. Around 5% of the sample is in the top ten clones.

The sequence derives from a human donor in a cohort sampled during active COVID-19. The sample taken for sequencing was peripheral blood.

The DNA sequence reads TGTGCCAGCAGTTACCAAGGGACAAACACTGGAAACACCATATATTTT. It translates to CASSYQGTNTGNTIYF. The chain links TRBV6-5 with TRBJ1-3; the D region possibly corresponds to TRBD1 (6 bases align). The CDR3 numbers 16 residues from cysteine through phenylalanine. Only CDR3 DNA remains: 48 bases, in frame from the first base. CDR1 and CDR2 were assigned from the germline V gene as MNHEY and SVGAGI. Relative to germline, V is 2 bases shorter and J is 2 bases shorter, with 13 bases between their ends.